This record covers a single T cell receptor beta chain. An amount of RNA that ranged from roughly 0.45 to 1 ug was reverse transcribed with random hexamers. Amplification of TCR beta CDR3 by immunoSEQ multiplex PCR spanned 54 Vbeta and 13 Jbeta. TCRdb re-analysed the immunoSEQ multiplex PCR reads in MiXCR, keeping a single row per CDR3 protein. This table holds around 270,000 distinct CDR3 sequences, about nine tenths found once. Sequencing of TCR beta was performed on blood CD8+ and CD4+ T cells. The multiple sclerosis control cohort comprised treatment-naive individuals presenting with stable or active relapsing-remitting disease. TEMRA cells were FACS-enriched, while CD8+ and CD4+ T cells were negatively isolated. These data come from a study of CD8 T cells in Susac syndrome. Germline V gene data show CDR1 as GTSNPN and CDR2 as SVGIG (reference sequence). This CDR3 is 11 amino acids long. V lost 2 bases and J lost 5, with 6 bases in between.

The sequence derives from a human donor with multiple sclerosis. This chain uses TRBV30 with TRBJ1-1; D not certain. Sequencing was carried out using CD8+ T cells from PBMCs. CDR3 amino acids: CAWSLGTEAFF. The CDR3 region has the DNA TGTGCCTGGAGTTTGGGGACTGAAGCTTTCTTT.